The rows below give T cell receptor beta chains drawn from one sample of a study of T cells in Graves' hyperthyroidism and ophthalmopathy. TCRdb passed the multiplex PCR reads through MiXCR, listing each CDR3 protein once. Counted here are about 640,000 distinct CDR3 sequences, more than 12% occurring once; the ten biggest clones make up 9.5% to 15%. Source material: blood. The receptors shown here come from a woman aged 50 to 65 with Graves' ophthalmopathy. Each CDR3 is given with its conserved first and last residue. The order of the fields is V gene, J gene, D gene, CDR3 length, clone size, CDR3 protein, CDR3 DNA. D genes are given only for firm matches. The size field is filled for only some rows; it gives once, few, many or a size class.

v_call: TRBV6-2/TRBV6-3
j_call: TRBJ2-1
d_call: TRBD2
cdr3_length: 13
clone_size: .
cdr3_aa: CASSGTSAYEQFF
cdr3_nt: TGTGCCAGTTCCGGGACTAGCGCCTATGAGCAGTTCTTC

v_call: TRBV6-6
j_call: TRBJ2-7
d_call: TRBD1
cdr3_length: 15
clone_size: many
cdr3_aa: CASSYTGQGSGEQYF
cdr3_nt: TGTGCCAGCAGTTACACGGGACAGGGTTCGGGCGAGCAGTACTTC

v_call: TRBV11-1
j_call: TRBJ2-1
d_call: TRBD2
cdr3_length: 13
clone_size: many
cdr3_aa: CASSWDTGTSTFF
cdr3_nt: TGTGCCAGCAGCTGGGACACCGGGACTAGCACGTTCTTC

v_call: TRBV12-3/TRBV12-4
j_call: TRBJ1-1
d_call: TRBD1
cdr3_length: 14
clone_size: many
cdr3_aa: CASSWTGGRTEAFF
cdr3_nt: TGTGCCAGCAGCTGGACAGGGGGCAGGACTGAAGCTTTCTTT

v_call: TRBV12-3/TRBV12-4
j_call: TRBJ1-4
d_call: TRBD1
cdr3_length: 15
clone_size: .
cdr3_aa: CASSLRGTTNAKLFF
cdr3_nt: TGTGCCAGCAGCCTCAGGGGGACAACTAATGCAAAACTGTTTTTT

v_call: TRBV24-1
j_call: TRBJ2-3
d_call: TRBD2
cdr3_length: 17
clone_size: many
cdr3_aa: CATSDLGLAKGTDTQYF
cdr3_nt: TGTGCCACCAGTGACCTTGGACTAGCAAAAGGGACAGATACGCAGTATTTT

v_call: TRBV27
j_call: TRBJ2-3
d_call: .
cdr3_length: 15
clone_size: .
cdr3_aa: CASSYFASSTDTQYF
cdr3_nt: TGTGCCAGCAGTTACTTCGCCTCTAGCACAGATACGCAGTATTTT

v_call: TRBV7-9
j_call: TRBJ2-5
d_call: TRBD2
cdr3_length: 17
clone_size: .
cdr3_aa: CASSKMTSGRWGETQYF
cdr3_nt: TGTGCCAGCAGCAAAATGACTAGCGGGAGGTGGGGAGAGACCCAGTACTTC

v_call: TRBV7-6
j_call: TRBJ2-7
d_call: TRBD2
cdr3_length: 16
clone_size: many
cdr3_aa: CASSSQGLAGNHEQYF
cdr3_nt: TGTGCCAGCAGCTCACAGGGACTAGCGGGAAACCACGAGCAGTACTTC

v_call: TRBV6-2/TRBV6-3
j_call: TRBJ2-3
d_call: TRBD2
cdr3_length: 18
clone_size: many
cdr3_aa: CASRKDGTPGLASDTQYF
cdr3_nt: TGTGCCAGCCGGAAAGACGGAACACCGGGACTAGCGTCAGATACGCAGTATTTT

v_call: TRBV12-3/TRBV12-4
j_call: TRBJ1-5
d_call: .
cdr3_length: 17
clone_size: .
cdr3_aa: CASTTSRSRSMNQPQHF
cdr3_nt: TGTGCCAGCACTACTTCACGGAGCCGCTCGATGAATCAGCCCCAGCATTTT

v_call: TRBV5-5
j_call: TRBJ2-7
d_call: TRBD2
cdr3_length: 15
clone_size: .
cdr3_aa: CASSLVGGPSYEQYF
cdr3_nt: TGTGCCAGCAGCTTGGTGGGAGGGCCGTCCTACGAGCAGTACTTC

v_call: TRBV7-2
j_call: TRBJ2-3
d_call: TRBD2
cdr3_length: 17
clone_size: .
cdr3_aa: CASSLALSGRAGDTQYF
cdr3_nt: TGTGCCAGCAGCTTAGCCCTTAGCGGGAGGGCCGGAGATACGCAGTATTTT

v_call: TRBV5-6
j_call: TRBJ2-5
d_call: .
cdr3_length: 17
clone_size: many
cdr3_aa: CASSLYPLGIREETQYF
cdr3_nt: TGTGCCAGCAGCTTGTATCCCTTAGGGATACGGGAAGAGACCCAGTACTTC

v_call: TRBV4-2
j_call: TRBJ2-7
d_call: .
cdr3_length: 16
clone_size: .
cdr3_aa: CAGSQPRQGSTYEQYF
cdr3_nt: TGTGCCGGCAGCCAACCCAGGCAGGGCTCGACCTACGAGCAGTACTTC

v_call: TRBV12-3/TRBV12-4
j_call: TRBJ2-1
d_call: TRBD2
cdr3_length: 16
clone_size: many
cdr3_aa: CASRNRTSGRGDEQFF
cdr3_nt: TGTGCCAGCAGGAACCGGACTAGCGGGAGAGGAGATGAGCAGTTCTTC

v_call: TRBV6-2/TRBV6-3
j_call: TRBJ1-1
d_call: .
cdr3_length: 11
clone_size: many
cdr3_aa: CASSSVTAAFF
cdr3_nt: TGTGCCAGCAGTTCCGTGACAGCGGCTTTCTTT

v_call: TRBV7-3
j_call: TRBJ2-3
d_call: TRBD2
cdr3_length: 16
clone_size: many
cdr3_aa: CASSLRASGRTDTQYF
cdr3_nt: TGTGCCAGCAGCTTAAGGGCTAGCGGGAGAACAGATACGCAGTATTTT

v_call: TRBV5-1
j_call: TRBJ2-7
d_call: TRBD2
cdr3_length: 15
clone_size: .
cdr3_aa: CASSLARREAYEQYF
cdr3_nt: TGCGCCAGCAGCTTGGCTAGGCGGGAGGCCTACGAGCAGTACTTC

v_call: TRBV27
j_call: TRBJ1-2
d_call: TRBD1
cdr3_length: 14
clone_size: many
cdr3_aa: CASSFVNRGSGYTF
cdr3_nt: TGTGCCAGCAGTTTCGTCAACAGGGGTAGTGGCTACACCTTC

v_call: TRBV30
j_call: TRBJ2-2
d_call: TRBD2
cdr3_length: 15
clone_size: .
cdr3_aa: CAWRSSGSRTGELFF
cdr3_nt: TGTGCCTGGAGGTCTAGCGGGAGTCGTACCGGGGAGCTGTTTTTT

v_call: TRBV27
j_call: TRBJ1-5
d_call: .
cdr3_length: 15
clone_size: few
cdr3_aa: CASGRRGGGNQPQHF
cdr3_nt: TGTGCCAGCGGGAGGAGGGGGGGGGGCAATCAGCCCCAGCATTTT

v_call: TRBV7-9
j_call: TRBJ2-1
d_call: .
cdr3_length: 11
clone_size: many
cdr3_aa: CASSLGGSQFF
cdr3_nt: TGTGCCAGCAGCTTAGGCGGGTCGCAGTTCTTC